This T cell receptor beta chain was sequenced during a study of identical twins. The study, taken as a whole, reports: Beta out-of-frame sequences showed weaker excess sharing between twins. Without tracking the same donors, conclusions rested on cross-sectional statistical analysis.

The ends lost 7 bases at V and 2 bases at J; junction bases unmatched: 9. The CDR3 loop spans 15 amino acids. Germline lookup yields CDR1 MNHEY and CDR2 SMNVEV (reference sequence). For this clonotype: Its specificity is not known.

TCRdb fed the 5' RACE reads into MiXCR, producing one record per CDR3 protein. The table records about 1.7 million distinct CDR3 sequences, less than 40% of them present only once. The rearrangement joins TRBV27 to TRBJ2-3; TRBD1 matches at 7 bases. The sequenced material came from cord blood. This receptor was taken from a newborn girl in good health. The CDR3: CASNSRGQVTDTQYF. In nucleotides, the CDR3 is TGTGCCAGCAATTCGAGGGGGCAGGTCACAGATACGCAGTATTTT.